A selection of T cell receptor beta chains follows, all from one sample in a study of shared clonotypes between healthy human individuals. Only in-frame clones appear in the TCRdb table, and some are missing; sequencing was by immunoSEQ multiplex PCR. There are 980,000 or so clones in the sample; about 80% occur only once, and around 1.5% lies in the top ten. Material for sequencing was memory CD4+ T cells sorted from blood. These receptors all stem from a man between 18 and 29 years old in good health. Each CDR3 is given with its conserved first and last residue. D genes are given only for firm matches. Clone size is given for some rows only: seen once, a few or many times, or a class if the clone is expanded.

d_call: NA; j_call: TRBJ1-5; clone_size: few; v_call: TRBV30; cdr3_aa: CAWSVSGSNQPQHF; cdr3_nt: TGTGCCTGGAGTGTATCAGGTAGCAATCAGCCCCAGCATTTT
d_call: TRBD2; j_call: TRBJ2-3; clone_size: NA; v_call: TRBV28; cdr3_aa: CASPGRGGTDTQYF; cdr3_nt: TGTGCCAGCCCCGGACGGGGGGGCACAGATACGCAGTATTTT
d_call: TRBD1; j_call: TRBJ1-1; clone_size: many; v_call: TRBV30; cdr3_aa: CAWSGQGPTEAFF; cdr3_nt: TGTGCCTGGAGTGGACAGGGGCCCACTGAAGCTTTCTTT
d_call: NA; j_call: TRBJ1-3; clone_size: NA; v_call: TRBV6-1; cdr3_aa: CASSESIGNTIYF; cdr3_nt: TGTGCCAGCAGTGAATCTATTGGAAACACCATATATTTT
d_call: NA; j_call: TRBJ2-7; clone_size: NA; v_call: TRBV6-6; cdr3_aa: CASSYATGSEQYF; cdr3_nt: TGTGCCAGCAGTTACGCGACAGGTAGCGAGCAGTACTTC
d_call: TRBD1; j_call: TRBJ1-1; clone_size: NA; v_call: TRBV19; cdr3_aa: CASESLDRVAEAFF; cdr3_nt: TGTGCCAGCGAAAGCCTGGACAGGGTGGCTGAAGCTTTCTTT
d_call: NA; j_call: TRBJ1-1; clone_size: NA; v_call: TRBV28; cdr3_aa: CASSLSLVGPTEAFF; cdr3_nt: TGTGCCAGCAGTCTAAGTTTGGTGGGGCCTACTGAAGCTTTCTTT
d_call: NA; j_call: TRBJ1-4; clone_size: few; v_call: TRBV9; cdr3_aa: CASSVKAINEKLFF; cdr3_nt: TGTGCCAGCAGCGTGAAGGCCATTAATGAAAAACTGTTTTTT
d_call: NA; j_call: TRBJ2-3; clone_size: few; v_call: TRBV7-9; cdr3_aa: CASSFDQTRSTDTQYF; cdr3_nt: TGTGCCAGCAGCTTCGACCAGACTAGAAGCACAGATACGCAGTATTTT
d_call: NA; j_call: TRBJ2-2; clone_size: NA; v_call: TRBV4-3; cdr3_aa: CASSQGSAAAGELFF; cdr3_nt: TGCGCCAGCAGCCAAGGTTCGGCTGCGGCCGGGGAGCTGTTTTTT
d_call: NA; j_call: TRBJ2-1; clone_size: NA; v_call: TRBV2; cdr3_aa: CASSDLAILTYNEQFF; cdr3_nt: TGTGCCAGCAGTGATTTAGCAATCCTAACCTACAATGAGCAGTTCTTC
d_call: NA; j_call: TRBJ1-4; clone_size: NA; v_call: TRBV2; cdr3_aa: CASSVGLPNEKLFF; cdr3_nt: TGTGCCAGCAGTGTCGGGCTTCCTAATGAAAAACTGTTTTTT
d_call: NA; j_call: TRBJ2-5; clone_size: NA; v_call: TRBV5-6; cdr3_aa: CASSQGVGLGSEAQYF; cdr3_nt: TGTGCCAGCAGCCAAGGGGTGGGTCTAGGTAGTGAGGCCCAGTACTTC
d_call: NA; j_call: TRBJ1-3; clone_size: many; v_call: TRBV7-6; cdr3_aa: CASSLGGRGSGNTIYF; cdr3_nt: TGTGCCAGCAGCTTAGGGGGCAGGGGCTCTGGAAACACCATATATTTT
d_call: TRBD2; j_call: TRBJ2-3; clone_size: NA; v_call: TRBV28; cdr3_aa: CASSPGGPMTDTQYF; cdr3_nt: TGTGCCAGCAGTCCGGGGGGGCCGATGACAGATACGCAGTATTTT
d_call: TRBD1; j_call: TRBJ1-4; clone_size: NA; v_call: TRBV19; cdr3_aa: CASKTGQRQSNEKLFF; cdr3_nt: TGTGCCAGCAAGACGGGACAGAGGCAAAGTAATGAAAAACTGTTTTTT
d_call: NA; j_call: TRBJ2-1; clone_size: NA; v_call: TRBV30; cdr3_aa: CARDDSGKYNEQFF; cdr3_nt: TGTGCCCGGGACGACAGCGGAAAATACAATGAGCAGTTCTTC
d_call: NA; j_call: TRBJ2-7; clone_size: NA; v_call: TRBV6-5; cdr3_aa: CASSPAGDEQYF; cdr3_nt: TGTGCCAGCAGCCCCGCAGGGGACGAGCAGTACTTC
d_call: NA; j_call: TRBJ2-3; clone_size: NA; v_call: TRBV19; cdr3_aa: CASSIRGHFADTQYF; cdr3_nt: TGTGCCAGTAGTATACGTGGACATTTCGCAGATACGCAGTATTTT
d_call: TRBD2; j_call: TRBJ2-7; clone_size: NA; v_call: TRBV30; cdr3_aa: CAWSSSGKSGYEQYF; cdr3_nt: TGTGCCTGGAGTTCTAGCGGGAAGAGCGGCTACGAGCAGTACTTC
d_call: TRBD2; j_call: TRBJ2-3; clone_size: NA; v_call: TRBV6-5; cdr3_aa: CASSYGGLAGADTQYF; cdr3_nt: TGTGCCAGCAGTTATGGTGGACTAGCGGGGGCCGATACGCAGTATTTT
d_call: TRBD2; j_call: TRBJ2-7; clone_size: NA; v_call: TRBV6-5; cdr3_aa: CASSYSRASGYEQYF; cdr3_nt: TGTGCCAGCAGTTACTCGAGGGCTAGCGGCTACGAGCAGTACTTC
d_call: NA; j_call: TRBJ2-5; clone_size: NA; v_call: TRBV6-1; cdr3_aa: CASSNLGLLKETQYF; cdr3_nt: TGTGCCAGCAGCAACCTTGGGCTGCTGAAAGAGACCCAGTACTTC
d_call: NA; j_call: TRBJ1-2; clone_size: NA; v_call: TRBV2; cdr3_aa: CASKSVLGGYTF; cdr3_nt: TGTGCCAGCAAGTCAGTATTAGGTGGCTACACCTTC
d_call: NA; j_call: TRBJ2-2; clone_size: NA; v_call: TRBV11-3; cdr3_aa: CASSFSNTGELFF; cdr3_nt: TGTGCCAGCAGCTTTTCGAACACCGGGGAGCTGTTTTTT
d_call: TRBD2; j_call: TRBJ2-7; clone_size: NA; v_call: TRBV19; cdr3_aa: CASSIGLAAYSYEQYF; cdr3_nt: TGTGCCAGTAGTATAGGACTAGCGGCCTACTCCTACGAGCAGTACTTC
d_call: NA; j_call: TRBJ1-1; clone_size: once; v_call: TRBV18; cdr3_aa: CASSHSEVRTEAFF; cdr3_nt: TGTGCCAGCTCACATTCCGAGGTCCGGACTGAAGCTTTCTTT
d_call: NA; j_call: TRBJ1-6; clone_size: NA; v_call: TRBV30; cdr3_aa: CAWSVSEGSPLHF; cdr3_nt: TGTGCCTGGAGTGTAAGTGAGGGGTCACCCCTCCACTTT
d_call: TRBD1; j_call: TRBJ2-5; clone_size: NA; v_call: TRBV27; cdr3_aa: CASSTRQGETQYF; cdr3_nt: TGTGCCAGCAGTACCCGACAGGGAGAGACCCAGTACTTC
d_call: NA; j_call: TRBJ2-6; clone_size: few; v_call: TRBV9; cdr3_aa: CASSVTKRSGANVLTF; cdr3_nt: TGTGCCAGCAGCGTAACGAAAAGATCTGGGGCCAACGTCCTGACTTTC
d_call: TRBD1; j_call: TRBJ1-5; clone_size: NA; v_call: TRBV28; cdr3_aa: CASRLTGHGNQPQHF; cdr3_nt: TGTGCCAGCAGGTTGACAGGGCATGGCAATCAGCCCCAGCATTTT
d_call: NA; j_call: TRBJ2-7; clone_size: few; v_call: TRBV7-9; cdr3_aa: CASSPGTGDTYEQYF; cdr3_nt: TGTGCCAGCAGCCCCGGGACTGGGGATACCTACGAGCAGTACTTC
d_call: NA; j_call: TRBJ1-3; clone_size: NA; v_call: TRBV7-9; cdr3_aa: CASRTRDKQSGNTIYF; cdr3_nt: TGTGCCAGCAGAACACGGGACAAGCAATCTGGAAACACCATATATTTT
d_call: TRBD1; j_call: TRBJ1-3; clone_size: few; v_call: TRBV11-3; cdr3_aa: CASSRGTAGTGNTIYF; cdr3_nt: TGTGCCAGCAGCCGAGGGACAGCCGGAACTGGAAACACCATATATTTT
d_call: NA; j_call: TRBJ2-3; clone_size: NA; v_call: TRBV9; cdr3_aa: CASSVAGITDTQYF; cdr3_nt: TGTGCCAGCAGCGTAGCCGGGATCACAGATACGCAGTATTTT
d_call: TRBD2; j_call: TRBJ2-1; clone_size: NA; v_call: TRBV5-6; cdr3_aa: CASTPRGLTSGGTEQFF; cdr3_nt: TGTGCCAGCACCCCGAGGGGCCTAACTAGCGGGGGGACTGAGCAGTTCTTC